Sequencing of this T cell receptor (beta chain) was carried out in a study of T cells in Graves' hyperthyroidism and ophthalmopathy. Study in general: Peripheral blood was taken when the disease was first diagnosed, before any treatment began.

This clonotype was detected many times. Regions amplified from RNA transcripts were the TCR beta CDR3 regions. A set of HTBI primers served as the primers for a first-round RT-PCR of the TCR CDR3. TCRdb ran MiXCR on the multiplex PCR reads and lists one entry per CDR3 protein. This sample carries approximately 690,000 distinct CDR3 sequences, roughly 15% of them seen once, and the ten largest clones take around 12%. This CDR3 contains 14 residues. The germline CDR1 and CDR2 sequences are SNHLY and FYNNEI. Trimming took off 6 bases at V and 2 bases at J, with 14 bases between the two ends. This chain uses TRBV2 with TRBJ2-7, with D maybe TRBD1 (6 bases). This receptor was obtained from a woman aged 45-60 years with Graves' ophthalmopathy. The sequencing sample was made of blood. CDR3 loop: CASSVSTGAYEQYF. DNA for the CDR3: TGTGCCAGCAGCGTCTCGACAGGAGCCTACGAGCAGTACTTC. The variable domain in full, completed from reference TRBV2 and TRBJ2-7, reads EPEVTQTPSHQVTQMGQEVILRCVPISNHLYFYWYRQILGQKVEFLVSFYNNEISEKSEIFDDQFSVERPDGSNFTLKIRSTKLEDSAMYFCASSVSTGAYEQYFGPGTRLTVT.